The clone carrying this TCR beta chain was seen just once. One junction end does not reproduce the germline sequence, and a read error may be involved. TCR beta cDNA was prepared out of 450 to 500 ng total RNA by means of a constant-region primer. ARM-PCR was slightly modified, and three nested multiplex PCR rounds with it gave rise to the TCR beta libraries. TCRdb re-called the multiplex PCR reads through MiXCR, storing one row per CDR3 protein. The sample records about 180,000 distinct CDR3 sequences, around 60% being singletons. This sample was taken from a study of tumor-infiltrating lymphocytes in primary liver carcinoma. Unsorted whole blood served as the source of blood RNA, and germline DNA was extracted as well. This TCR was recovered from a man aged 40-50 years with primary liver carcinoma and hepatitis B virus infection. Specimen: peripheral blood.

CDR3 nucleotide sequence: TGTGCCAGCAGCGTTCTCTCATCCGGTAGGACAGATACGCAATATTTT. It yields the protein CASSVLSSGRTDTQYF. V and J are TRBV9 and TRBJ2-3, with a weak D call TRBD1 (6 bases). The CDR3 covers 16 residues. Per germline, CDR1 SGDLS and CDR2 YYNGEE.